This is a list of T cell receptor beta chains from one sample in a study of vaccination and CD4 T cells after COVID-19. TCRdb used MiXCR to reprocess the PCR reads, holding one entry per CDR3 protein. The sample has about 20,000 distinct CDR3 sequences, roughly three fifths seen once. No antigen has been assigned to these receptors. Material: CD4+ T cells from blood, cultured in vitro, obtained after SARS-CoV-2 vaccination. Source of these receptors: a human donor who had recovered from COVID-19. The CDR3 runs from the conserved cysteine through the conserved F or W. A clone size is listed for some rows: how often the clone was seen (once, few, many), or a class if it is expanded.

>13|NA|TRBV20-1
CSASRTVNTEAFF
>14|few|TRBV20-1
CSARPRTGNTEAFF
>11|NA|TRBV20-1
CSAIQAHEQYF
>13|NA|TRBV6-5
CASSYVGNYGYTF
>15|NA|TRBV5-1
CASSLVAGNNQPQHF
>13|NA|TRBV20-1
CSAPRLVFGEQFF
>14|NA|TRBV5-1
CASSLAISTYEQYF
>15|NA|TRBV12-3/TRBV12-4
CASRPGGFGNQPQHF
>14|NA|TRBV14
CASSQVGNPYGYTF
>13|NA|TRBV14
CASSQEDSYEQYF
>14|NA|TRBV7-8
CASSLFSRDGPAFF
>15|few|TRBV5-1
CASSLGPGDYNEQFF
>13|NA|TRBV27
CASSFRMNTEAFF
>13|few|TRBV7-2
CASSLEGQTEAFF
>15|NA|TRBV7-3
CASSLRAGGSETQYF
>12|few|TRBV2
CASRTENTEAFF
>16|NA|TRBV7-6
CASSSDRGGSYNEQFF
>15|NA|TRBV19
CASSPRGQVGGELFF
>13|NA|TRBV19
CASSLGLAGELFF
>15|once|TRBV6-5
CASSYTQGARRGYTF
>14|few|TRBV30
CAWSRPGDDQPQHF